This TCR beta chain was captured in a study of OX40 agonist ivuxolimab in advanced cancers. Study-level results: CD4+ T cells averaged fewer expanded clones than CD8+ T cells.

Only in-frame clones appear in the TCRdb table, and some are missing; sequencing was by immunoSEQ multiplex PCR. The profile covers under 25,000 clones, with roughly four fifths appearing a single time and 3.1% taken by the ten largest. CDR1 and CDR2 from the germline V gene are KGHSH and LQKENI. The CDR3 is 15 residues long. V was clipped by 6 bases and J by 5 bases, with 14 bases between them. Regarding this clone: Its specificity is not known.

The sample consisted of CD4+ or CD8+ T cells sorted from blood, taken in a trial of the OX40 agonist ivuxolimab. The TCR originated in an adult with an advanced solid tumor such as melanoma, head and neck, liver or kidney cancer. The chain has TRBV18 and TRBJ1-6; no firm D call. CDR3 nucleotide sequence: TGTGCCAGCTCCCCCGTGACCGCCGATAATTCACCCCTCCACTTT. Protein: CASSPVTADNSPLHF.